This TCR beta chain was recorded in a study of T cell responses to AZD1222 COVID-19 vaccine. Trimming shortened V by 6 bases and J by 3 bases, and 18 bases separated the two germline ends. Germline CDR1 and CDR2: MNHEY and SVGAGI. There are 15 residues in the CDR3. TCRdb's copy holds only in-frame clones and misses some; the assay was immunoSEQ multiplex PCR. The data show almost 80,000 clones, about 85% seen once. The chain joins TRBV6-5 to TRBJ2-7; D perhaps matches TRBD2 (6 bases). Specimen: peripheral blood, collected on day 0 of AZD1222 vaccination. The receptor's source is an adult in good health. The CDR3 DNA is TGTGCCAGCAGCCCCGGGACTCCTCCCCGCTACGAGCAGTACTTC. It encodes CASSPGTPPRYEQYF.